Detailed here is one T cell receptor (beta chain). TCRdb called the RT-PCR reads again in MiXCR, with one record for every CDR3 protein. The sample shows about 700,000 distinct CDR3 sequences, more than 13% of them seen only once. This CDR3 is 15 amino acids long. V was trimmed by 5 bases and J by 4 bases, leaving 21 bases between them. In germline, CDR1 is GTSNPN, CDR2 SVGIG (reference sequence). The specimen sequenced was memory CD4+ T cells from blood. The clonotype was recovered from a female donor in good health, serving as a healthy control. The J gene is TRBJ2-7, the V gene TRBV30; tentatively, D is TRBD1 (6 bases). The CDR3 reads CAWSLGGRGSYEQYF. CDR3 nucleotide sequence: TGTGCCTGGTCTCTCGGTGGCAGGGGTTCGTACGAGCAGTACTTC.